This T cell receptor (beta chain) was profiled in a study of blood T cell repertoires in COVID-19. About the research overall: The samples span acute and convalescent COVID-19 from the United States, Italy and Spain. PBMCs, B-cell-depleted T cells, or T cells provided the cDNA or gDNA that made up the material.

Trimming shortened V by 5 bases and J by 11 bases, and 16 bases separated the two germline ends. The CDR3 is made up of 13 amino acids. Germline lookup yields CDR1 LNHDA and CDR2 SQIVND (reference sequence). Original methodology: Amplification of reference gene primers provided the estimated nucleated cell counts. Data came from immunoSEQ multiplex PCR; TCRdb stores just in-frame clones and leaves some out. From that table come the V and J calls and clone size; the DNA was used to work out D and trimming. The top ten clones hold about a sixth of a sample with over 150,000 clones, about 88% of them seen once.

The chain is built from TRBV19 and TRBJ1-5; D gene unclear. Source material: peripheral blood. The receptor was derived from a man aged 50 to 59 with COVID-19, enrolled during active disease. This chain's CDR3 is CASSDRGGLAQHF. CDR3 sequence (DNA): TGTGCCAGTAGTGACCGTGGAGGTTTGGCCCAGCATTTT.